A selection of T cell receptor beta chains follows, all from one sample in a study of CD8+ T cells in alopecia areata. Using immunoSEQ multiplex PCR, the repertoire was profiled, and TCRdb retains in-frame clones only, with some absent. The sample includes fewer than 250,000 clones, about 60% of them seen just once. The specimen was CD4+ T cells sorted from blood, collected at week 4, from a patient treated with tofacitinib. All receptors derive from a human donor with alopecia areata. Both conserved end residues are part of each CDR3. D genes are given only for firm matches. A clone size is listed for some rows: how often the clone was seen (once, few, many), or a class if it is expanded.

j_call | v_call | clone_size | d_call | cdr3_aa | cdr3_nt
TRBJ2-3 | TRBV29-1 | . | TRBD1 | CSVATTGSSTDTQYF | TGCAGCGTTGCTACGACAGGGTCGAGCACAGATACGCAGTATTTT
TRBJ1-1 | TRBV29-1 | . | . | CSVEGRMNTEAFF | TGCAGCGTTGAGGGACGGATGAACACTGAAGCTTTCTTT
TRBJ2-2 | TRBV6-6 | . | . | CASSYGTAGRWELFF | TGTGCCAGCAGTTACGGGACGGCGGGCCGTTGGGAGCTGTTTTTT
TRBJ2-2 | TRBV5-4 | . | . | CASSSPERGTGELFF | TGTGCCAGCAGCTCGCCCGAGAGGGGCACCGGGGAGCTGTTTTTT
TRBJ2-4 | TRBV6-5 | . | . | CASSNPGSTKNIQYF | TGTGCCAGCAGTAATCCAGGGTCGACCAAAAACATTCAGTACTTC
TRBJ2-2 | TRBV11-1 | . | TRBD1 | CASSLQGATGELFF | TGTGCCAGCAGCTTACAGGGGGCAACCGGGGAGCTGTTTTTT
TRBJ2-5 | TRBV4-1 | . | . | CASSHQGRVAQYF | TGCGCCAGCAGCCACCAGGGGCGGGTGGCCCAGTACTTC
TRBJ2-7 | TRBV5-1 | . | TRBD1 | CASSRQGQVYEQYF | TGCGCCAGCAGCAGACAGGGGCAGGTCTACGAGCAGTACTTC
TRBJ2-5 | TRBV29-1 | . | . | CSVDHNQETQYF | TGCAGCGTTGATCACAACCAAGAGACCCAGTACTTC
TRBJ1-2 | TRBV18 | . | TRBD1 | CASSLDRDGYGYTF | TGTGCCAGCTCACTCGACAGGGACGGCTATGGCTACACCTTC
TRBJ2-2 | TRBV2 | few | . | CASSVQGKTGELFF | TGTGCCAGCAGTGTGCAGGGCAAGACCGGGGAGCTGTTTTTT
TRBJ2-2 | TRBV19 | once | . | CASSRDNTGELFF | TGTGCCAGTAGCCGGGACAACACCGGGGAGCTGTTTTTT
TRBJ2-3 | TRBV28 | . | TRBD2 | CASTSVGLAGLTDTQYF | TGTGCCAGCACCTCCGTGGGACTAGCGGGACTCACAGATACGCAGTATTTT
TRBJ1-5 | TRBV5-1 | . | TRBD1 | CASRQGQGQPQHF | TGCGCCAGTCGACAGGGGCAGGGACAGCCCCAGCATTTT
TRBJ1-5 | TRBV2 | . | . | CASKAQSSNQPQHF | TGTGCCAGCAAAGCGCAGAGTAGCAATCAGCCCCAGCATTTT
TRBJ2-5 | TRBV4-2 | . | TRBD2 | CASKYREGKETQYF | TGTGCCAGCAAGTACCGGGAGGGAAAAGAGACCCAGTACTTC
TRBJ2-7 | TRBV5-1 | . | . | CASSFGDRTLYEQYF | TGCGCCAGCAGCTTTGGAGACAGGACCCTTTACGAGCAGTACTTC
TRBJ2-7 | TRBV7-9 | few | . | CASSLTADTYEQYF | TGTGCCAGCAGCTTAACGGCGGACACCTACGAGCAGTACTTC
TRBJ1-5 | TRBV28 | . | . | CASSLIQGYQPQHF | TGTGCCAGCAGTTTAATCCAGGGGTATCAGCCCCAGCATTTT
TRBJ1-2 | TRBV30 | . | TRBD1 | CAWKLSGGNGYTF | TGTGCCTGGAAGCTCTCAGGGGGGAATGGCTACACCTTC
TRBJ1-4 | TRBV25-1 | . | TRBD1 | CASSARQGMAEKLFF | TGTGCCAGCAGTGCACGACAGGGGATGGCGGAAAAACTGTTTTTT
TRBJ2-3 | TRBV15 | . | . | CATSRDPGPADTQYF | TGTGCCACCAGCAGAGATCCGGGACCGGCAGATACGCAGTATTTT
TRBJ2-1 | TRBV28 | once | TRBD2 | CASPPAGALNEQFF | TGTGCCAGCCCCCCAGCGGGAGCCCTCAATGAGCAGTTCTTC
TRBJ1-5 | TRBV10-3 | . | . | CAISELGHNSNQPQHF | TGTGCCATCAGTGAGTTGGGACACAATAGCAATCAGCCCCAGCATTTT
TRBJ1-4 | TRBV4-2 | . | TRBD1 | CASSQAQTGGDEKLFF | TGTGCCAGCAGCCAAGCACAAACAGGGGGGGATGAAAAACTGTTTTTT
TRBJ2-7 | TRBV29-1 | . | TRBD2 | CSVGTTGSGSAEQYF | TGCAGCGTTGGGACGACCGGGAGCGGGAGCGCCGAGCAGTACTTC
TRBJ2-2 | TRBV6-5 | once | TRBD2 | CASSPLAGADGELFF | TGTGCCAGCAGTCCCCTGGCGGGAGCGGACGGGGAGCTGTTTTTT